This passage covers 10 T cell receptor beta chains from one sample sequenced in a study of CD8 T cells in Susac syndrome. With random hexamers, 0.5 to 1 ug RNA was reverse transcribed. Via MiXCR, TCRdb re-called the immunoSEQ multiplex PCR reads, giving one row per CDR3 protein. The table shows more than 65,000 distinct CDR3 sequences, with 95% occurring only once. The material sequenced was CD8+ T cells from PBMCs. All receptors derive from a human donor in good health.

This clonotype showed up just a few times. The genes are TRBV19 and TRBJ2-1; D is ambiguous. Germline CDR1 reads LNHDA; CDR2 reads SQIVND (reference sequence). The CDR3 sequence is 12 residues long. V lost 5 bases and J 10 bases, leaving 12 bases between the germline ends. CDR3 bases: TGTGCCAGTAGTTCGCCTTCGGACGAGCAGTTCTTC. This sequence encodes CASSSPSDEQFF.

This chain uses TRBV9 with TRBJ1-1; no reliable D call. CDR3 size: 13 residues. Trimming took off 4 bases at V and 0 bases at J, with 7 bases between the two ends. Germline CDR1 SGDLS, CDR2 YYNGEE. The CDR3 sequence: CASSPLMNTEAFF. As DNA, the CDR3 is TGTGCCAGCAGCCCTCTCATGAACACTGAAGCTTTCTTT.

V usage is TRBV5-1 and J usage is TRBJ1-2, with D maybe TRBD1 (5 bases). This CDR3 is built from 15 residues. Trimming took off 0 bases at V and 4 bases at J, with 13 bases between the two ends. From germline, CDR1 is SGHRS and CDR2 YFSETQ. The CDR3 region is CASSLDRGPGYGYTF. CDR3 DNA sequence: TGCGCCAGCAGCTTGGATAGGGGTCCCGGCTATGGCTACACCTTC. Supplemented by reference TRBV5-1 and TRBJ1-2, the full variable domain reads KAGVTQTPRYLIKTRGQQVTLSCSPISGHRSVSWYQQTPGQGLQFLFEYFSETQRNKGNFPGRFSGRQFSNSRSEMNVSTLELGDSALYLCASSLDRGPGYGYTFGSGTRLTVV.

This chain uses TRBV29-1 with TRBJ2-5; D possibly corresponds to TRBD2 (6 bases). The CDR3 spans 13 residues. The germline V and J ends were trimmed by 7 bases and 0 bases, with 12 bases remaining between them. Germline V gene data show CDR1 as SQVTM and CDR2 as ANQGSEA. The CDR3 is CSALGGYQETQYF. The CDR3 coding sequence is TGCAGCGCCCTGGGAGGTTACCAAGAGACCCAGTACTTC.

This chain connects TRBV9 to TRBJ2-1; 10 bases match TRBD1. The CDR3 has 16 amino acids. Unmatched junction bases numbered 7, after V lost 3 bases and J lost 4 bases. Germline CDR1 is SGDLS and CDR2 is YYNGEE. For the CDR3, the DNA is TGTGCCAGCAGCGGGGCGACAGGGGGCTGGTACAATGAGCAGTTCTTC. Translated, it gives CASSGATGGWYNEQFF.

The V and J genes are TRBV6-2 or TRBV6-3 and TRBJ1-1; D might be TRBD1 (6 bases). The germline V and J ends were trimmed by 3 bases and 1 base, with 9 bases remaining between them. The CDR3 is 14 amino acids. Germline V gives CDR1 MNHEY, CDR2 SVGEGT. CDR3 region: CASSYTGTNTEAFF. CDR3 sequence (DNA): TGTGCCAGCAGTTATACAGGGACGAACACTGAAGCTTTCTTT.

The CDR3 reads CASAEGYNEAFF. The CDR3, as DNA: TGTGCCAGCGCAGAGGGTTATAATGAAGCTTTCTTT. This rearrangement joins TRBV6-5 to TRBJ1-1, with D hard to call. The germline CDR1 and CDR2 sequences are MNHEY and SVGAGI. The length of the CDR3 is 12 residues. Trimming removed 8 bases from V and 7 bases from J, with 14 bases in between.

This clonotype was seen only a few times. The rearrangement joins TRBV27 to TRBJ1-1; D remains unclear. V was cut by 2 bases and J by 1 base, with 5 bases left in between. This CDR3 region has 13 residues. Germline V lookup: CDR1 MNHEY, CDR2 SMNVEV (reference sequence). The CDR3 nucleotides are TGTGCCAGCAGTTTAACGGGGAACACTGAAGCTTTCTTT. This gives the protein CASSLTGNTEAFF.

The gene calls are TRBV19 and TRBJ2-6; no reliable D call. Per the germline V gene, CDR1 is LNHDA and CDR2 is SQIVND (reference sequence). CDR3 size: 15 residues. V dropped 7 bases and J dropped 2 bases, with 12 bases sitting between them. The DNA for the CDR3 is TGTGCCAGTAACCCCGGCAGGACTGGGGCCAACGTCCTGACTTTC. Protein sequence: CASNPGRTGANVLTF.

The chain has TRBV5-1 and TRBJ1-1; D gene ambiguous. Germline V gives CDR1 SGHRS, CDR2 YFSETQ. This CDR3 contains 12 residues. V was pared by 7 bases and J by 4 bases, with 11 bases between. CDR3 in amino acids: CASSPSGTEAFF. The CDR3 DNA is TGCGCCAGCTCTCCCTCGGGCACTGAAGCTTTCTTT.